The entry below describes one T cell receptor beta chain. Its recognized antigen is unknown. No much larger clone is present one base from it, and per-base qualities are unavailable. The germline ends are 10 bases apart after V is trimmed by 3 bases and J by 7 bases. From the germline V gene, CDR1 is SGDLS and CDR2 is YYNGEE. The CDR3, cysteine through phenylalanine, is 12 amino acids long. The CDR3 DNA has 36 bases and is translated from base 1. The data are from a study of T cell responses to AZD1222 COVID-19 vaccine (dated by TCRdb to about 2021). Study-wide context: AZD1222 recipients with second doses at about 4 weeks or about 12 weeks were pooled, because spike-specific TCR depth and breadth did not differ between schedules. TCR sequencing covered more than 230 trial participants: roughly 200 given two doses of AZD1222 and 26 given two doses of MenACWY control vaccine. Enrollment into the trials was organized by age into subgroups of 18-55, 56-69 and 70-plus years, and those subgroups contained approximately 160, 26 and 62 TCR-sequenced participants, respectively.

Overall study results and their limits: Nearly half of unique spike-specific TCRs reportedly recognized epitopes outside regions mutated in the B.1.351 and B.1.1.7 variants. Participants were mostly white British, with more females than males. The authors suggested clonal diversity may have been underestimated. In the small 56-69-year group, the increase in depth fell short of significance, most likely because of low power. Conclusions about previously exposed vaccinees are limited because only five or six AZD1222 recipients were SARS-CoV-2 seropositive at baseline. Vaccine-associated CD4 TCRs spanned the whole spike protein, with dominant responses in regions 160-218 and 743-854. Spike-specific TCR breadth and depth rose significantly after two AZD1222 doses compared with day 0 and with MenACWY recipients. No day 14 peak-response samples were available, so repertoires were characterized only after the peak T cell response.

Explained via the paper, the time point label denotes: baseline before first vaccination. Vaccinee samples came from UK trials COV001 and COV002, including a single-blind randomized controlled phase 2/3 trial of AZD1222 (ChAdOx1 nCoV-19) in healthy adults. For TCRbeta chain sequencing, PBMC samples from trial participants were taken at day 0 and at day 28 after the second dose. The CDR3 regions of human TCRbeta chains were analyzed by immunosequencing. Per the authors' processing: Repertoire TCRs were matched against a reference library of SARS-CoV-2-specific TCRs generated with the MIRA antigen-specificity platform. Breadth meant the fraction of unique TCRs that were SARS-CoV-2-associated, whereas depth meant the fraction of total T cells that were SARS-CoV-2-associated. Using the MIRA data, each spike-specific TCR was assigned both to the spike region to which the TCR was reactive and to a CD4 or CD8 class. Log10-transformed breadth and depth values were compared by one-way ANOVA with Sidak's multiple comparisons tests. Imported from immuneACCESS, the table was reduced by TCRdb to in-frame sequences with V and J called. These copies leave out some clones; in studies compared against another copy, an unresolved V gene accounts for under half, and the cause of the remainder is not known. V, J and clone size reflect that table, while D and trimming were determined from the DNA. The sample table lists more than 150,000 clones, 90% to 95% of them with a count of one. The ten largest clones take up roughly 9.2% of the sample.

The chain is encoded by TRBV9 joined to TRBJ1-2, with the identity of the D gene unclear. Sample: peripheral blood, taken on day 0 of AZD1222 vaccination. The receptor's source is an adult in good health. This receptor has the CDR3 CASSEGRAGYTF. The DNA sequence is as follows: TGTGCCAGCAGCGAGGGTAGGGCTGGCTACACCTTC. Here the CDR3 is joined to the reference TRBV9 and TRBJ1-2 genes, and the full variable domain is: DSGVTQTPKHLITATGQRVTLRCSPRSGDLSVYWYQQSLDQGLQFLIQYYNGEERAKGNILERFSAQQFPDLHSELNLSSLELGDSALYFCASSEGRAGYTFGSGTRLTVV.